The clone carrying this TCR beta chain was recorded once. Its antigen is not known. A multiplex PCR was run with 60 Vbeta primers and 13 Jbeta primers. In the study's own analysis: As a later analysis found, there were tens of millions of unique TCR beta chains, of which roughly 11 million were shared. The data were produced by immunoSEQ multiplex PCR, yet TCRdb's version contains in-frame clones alone and is incomplete. The V and J calls and clone size are taken from that table; D and trimming were inferred from the DNA. This table has more than 75,000 clones, more than 75% appearing once. V was trimmed by 4 bases and J by 7 bases, leaving 20 bases between them. CDR3 length equals 17 residues. Germline V lookup: CDR1 SEHNR, CDR2 FQNEAQ (reference sequence). These data belong to a study of cytomegalovirus exposure and HLA in healthy donors. Points from the study as a whole: Likely technical artifact: a cluster of highly shared sequence variants. Accurate prediction of most subjects' HLA-A and HLA-B alleles from TCR beta sequences was reported.

The TCR comes from a woman aged 35 to 49 in good health and CMV-seronegative. The sample taken for sequencing was PBMCs. This sequence joins TRBV7-9 and TRBJ1-6; tentatively, D is TRBD1 (5 bases). CDR3 sequence: CASSSLGEGQYNSPLHF. CDR3 in DNA: TGTGCCAGCAGCTCCCTGGGGGAGGGGCAATACAATTCACCCCTCCACTTT.